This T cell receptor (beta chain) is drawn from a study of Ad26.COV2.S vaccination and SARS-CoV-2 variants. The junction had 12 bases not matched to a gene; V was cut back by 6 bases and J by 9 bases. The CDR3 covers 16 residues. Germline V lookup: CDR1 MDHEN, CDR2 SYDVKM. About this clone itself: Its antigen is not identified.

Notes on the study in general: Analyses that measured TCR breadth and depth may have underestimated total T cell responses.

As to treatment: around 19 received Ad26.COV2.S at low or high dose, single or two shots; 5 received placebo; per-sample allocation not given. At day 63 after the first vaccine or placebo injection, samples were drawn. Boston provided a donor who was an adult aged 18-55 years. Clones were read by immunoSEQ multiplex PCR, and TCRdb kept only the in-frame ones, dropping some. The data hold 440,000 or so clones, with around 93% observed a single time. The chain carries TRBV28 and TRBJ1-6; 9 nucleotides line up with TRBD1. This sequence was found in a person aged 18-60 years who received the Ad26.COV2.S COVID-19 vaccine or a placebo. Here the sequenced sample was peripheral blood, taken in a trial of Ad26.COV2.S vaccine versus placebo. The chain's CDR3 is CASRKLPGQGGSPLHF. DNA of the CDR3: TGTGCCAGCAGAAAACTACCGGGACAGGGAGGTTCACCCCTCCACTTT.